Presented here are 11 T cell receptor beta chains from one specimen sequenced in a study of T cell repertoires in cytomegalovirus infection. Antigens of these TCRs are unknown. TCRdb recomputed calls from the reads with MiXCR, one row per CDR3 protein. There are about 830,000 distinct CDR3 sequences in the sample; 30% to 35% occur only once, and about an eighth lies in the top ten. The sequences come from cultured CD8+ T cells from PBMCs, collected from culture after CMV antigen stimulation. The receptors originated from a human donor in good health (CMV status not recorded). Some clones in this sample may be carry-over from other donors' samples.

This clonotype turned up a few times. The rearrangement uses TRBV10-3 and TRBJ2-7; maybe TRBD2 (5 bases). The CDR3 is made up of 11 amino acids. Germline V lookup: CDR1 ENHRY, CDR2 SYGVKD. The germline V and J ends were trimmed by 3 bases and 7 bases, with 7 bases remaining between them. CDR3 bases: TGTGCCATCAGTGAAGCGGAAGAGCAGTACTTC. Its protein is CAISEAEEQYF.

This clonotype came up a few times. The rearrangement joins TRBV12-3 or TRBV12-4 to TRBJ1-4; 7 bases are a match to TRBD1. This CDR3 has 14 amino acids. J lost 5 bases, V lost 4 bases, and 4 bases had no gene match. CDR3 loop: CASSSDRENEKLFF. As DNA, the CDR3 is TGTGCCAGCAGTTCCGACAGGGAAAATGAAAAACTGTTTTTT.

V and J are TRBV5-1 and TRBJ2-5, with TRBD1 matching over 10 bases. The germline CDR1 and CDR2 sequences are SGHRS and YFSETQ. V was pared by 4 bases and J by 7 bases, with 13 bases of the junction left unmatched. CDR3 length: 16 amino acids. The CDR3: CASSPAEGQGSGTQYF. CDR3 DNA sequence: TGCGCCAGCAGCCCCGCTGAGGGACAGGGGTCGGGGACCCAGTACTTC.

This clonotype has at least ten counts. V gene TRBV7-3 combines with J gene TRBJ2-1; 7 bases are shared with TRBD2. The V gene end was trimmed by 2 bases and the J gene end by 10 bases; junction bases not matched to a gene: 8. The CDR3 contains 14 residues. Germline V gives CDR1 SGHTA, CDR2 FQGTGA. In DNA form, the CDR3 reads TGTGCCAGCAGCTTAGGGGGGGAATTCACCGAGCAGTTCTTC. This gives the protein CASSLGGEFTEQFF.

For this clonotype: Its ends do not fully match the called genes, so a read error is possible. The rearrangement uses TRBV7-9 and TRBJ1-2; a possible D gene is TRBD1 (5 bases). In germline, CDR1 is SEHNR, CDR2 FQNEAQ (reference sequence). The CDR3 runs to 14 residues. The CDR3 sequence: CASSLGDENYGDTF. The CDR3, as DNA: TGTGCCAGCAGCTTGGGGGACGAAAACTATGGCGACACCTTC.

This clonotype was observed once. The V call is TRBV27, the J call TRBJ1-1; D is possibly TRBD1 (6 bases). The CDR3 length is 13 residues. V was trimmed by 5 bases and J by 8 bases, leaving 15 bases between them. Germline V lookup: CDR1 MNHEY, CDR2 SMNVEV (reference sequence). In DNA form, the CDR3 reads TGTGCCAGCAGTAGGGGGGTGTTAACGGAAGCTTTCTTT. It translates to CASSRGVLTEAFF.

The chain links TRBV29-1 to TRBJ1-3; no definite D call. Germline V CDR1 and CDR2: SQVTM, ANQGSEA. V was shortened by 6 bases and J by 1 base, with 13 bases between the two germline ends. The CDR3 extends over 14 amino acids. CDR3 bases: TGCAGCGTCCAAGGGCAGGCATCTGGAAACACCATATATTTT. The encoded protein is CSVQGQASGNTIYF.

This clonotype was observed a handful of times. The V gene is TRBV7-9, the J gene TRBJ2-4; D not certain. Germline V gene sequence: CDR1 SEHNR, CDR2 FQNEAQ (reference sequence). The CDR3 consists of 13 residues. The V end lost 5 bases, the J end lost 6 bases, and 11 bases lay between the germline ends. CDR3 in DNA: TGTGCCAGCAGCCCAAGGACCCGAAACATTCAGTACTTC. Protein: CASSPRTRNIQYF.

This chain joins TRBV19 and TRBJ1-1, with a weak D call TRBD1 (5 bases). Germline V CDR1 and CDR2: LNHDA, SQIVND (reference sequence). V was trimmed by 4 bases and J by 0 bases, leaving 18 bases between them. CDR3 length: 17 amino acids. CDR3 DNA sequence: TGTGCCAGTAGTAAGGGGCGACAGCGGCCCATGAACACTGAAGCTTTCTTT. This gives the protein CASSKGRQRPMNTEAFF.

V gene TRBV29-1 combines with J gene TRBJ2-2; 9 bases match TRBD1. CDR3 length equals 15 residues. J gave up 4 bases and V 3 bases, and 6 bases lay outside the gene matches. Germline lookup yields CDR1 SQVTM and CDR2 ANQGSEA. DNA of the CDR3: TGCAGCGTTGATGATGGGACAGGGATCACCGGGGAGCTGTTTTTT. Its protein is CSVDDGTGITGELFF.

This clonotype showed up many times. CDR3 bases: TGTGCCAGCAGTTATTCCACAGGAGGCAATGAGCAGTTCTTC. Its protein is CASSYSTGGNEQFF. The rearrangement joins TRBV6-2 or TRBV6-3 to TRBJ2-1; D tentatively reads TRBD1 or TRBD2 (5 bases each). The CDR3 covers 14 residues. Between the trimmed V and J ends, which lost 3 bases and 6 bases, there was a span of 12 bases. Germline V CDR1 and CDR2: MNHEY, SVGEGT.